This T cell receptor beta chain was recorded in a study of cytomegalovirus exposure and HLA in healthy donors (dated by TCRdb to about 2017). About the investigation overall: An earlier analysis of several hundred of the donors reported 276 Gb of sequence data and 117 million unique TCR beta sequences obtained from some 170 million T cells. All discovery cohort repertoires had been generated using a single sequencing platform. A later genetic analysis took genome-wide SNP genotypes for about 55% of the roughly 670 donors and used that subset as a discovery cohort. The study aimed to test whether signatures of past pathogen exposure could be identified by cataloging public T cell receptors. HLA typing covered class I and class II loci at four-digit resolution. To predict cytomegalovirus infection status, the study combined high-throughput TCR immunosequencing, statistical association of individual TCRs with disease status, and machine learning. An earlier analysis of more than 450 of the donors used high-throughput TCR beta sequencing to judge whether each TCR beta V gene segment behaved as functional or pseudogenic. In addition to the first cohort of roughly 700 subjects, a separate validation cohort of 100 to 150 different subjects was used. About 330 gigabases of sequencing data and roughly 81 million unique TCR sequences made up an early release that covered 500 to 650 HLA-typed donors. The study used immunosequencing to profile the T cell repertoires of some 600 subjects and linked those repertoires to cytomegalovirus serostatus. Donor age, sex, ethnicity and CMV serostatus were collected together with the repertoire data. The genetic ancestry cluster associated with self-reported Caucasian donors included about 84% of the roughly 400 genotyped donors. To study patterns of TCR occurrence, a later analysis re-analyzed previously published TCR beta repertoires from hundreds of donors and added high-resolution HLA genotyping. Among about 400 genotyped donors of the cohort, an average of roughly 230,000 unique TCR beta nucleotide sequences was sequenced per donor, of which approximately 19% were non-productive. Typing coverage varied by locus: roughly 629-640 donors for A, B, C, DRB1 and DQB1; roughly 560 for DQA1; about 570 for DPA1; around 450 for DPB1. Rather than using new phenotypic data, the later analysis identified candidate immune exposures from TCR beta sequences and from how often those sequences occurred across donors. Roughly five DR-DQ haplotypes were treated as single units for association and clustering because of strong linkage in the cohort.

Comment on this clone: Its antigen specificity is not known. No base quality information exists; no much larger clone differs at one position.

CDR1 and CDR2, per the germline V gene (reference sequence), are LNHDA and SQIVND. Inclusive of the bounding cysteine and phenylalanine, the CDR3 is 13 residues long. Just CDR3 DNA is preserved here, 39 bases in frame from base 1. Trimming leaves V shorter by 5 bases and J shorter by 10 bases, with the junction holding 9 bases beyond the gene matches. What the research found in general, with its limitations: Broadly in line with IMGT annotations, most TCR beta V segments showed up in productive rearrangements about 87% or about 30% of the time in an earlier analysis of 450 to 600 of the donors. An association between a missense DCLRE1C variant and V-gene and J-gene trimming of TCR beta chains was found in a later genetic analysis and replicated in an independent cohort. The 87-base-pair reads could not distinguish some IMGT-functional V segments, including TRBV6-2 and TRBV6-3, so those segments were excluded. A further reported finding was that TCR beta sequences accurately predicted the HLA-A and HLA-B alleles for most subjects in the first cohort. A later analysis associated approximately 17,000 TCR beta sequences with specific HLA alleles at a false discovery rate of 0.05. In the study, 164 TCR beta chains were listed as associated with cytomegalovirus. Roughly 15 rarely observed V segments, including chromosome 9 orphons, were excluded from the earlier analysis of several hundred of the donors because counts were too low. For the cohort, immune exposure information was limited to CMV serostatus. Linkage disequilibrium might explain the correlated functional status among segregating V segments, but an unknown experimental factor could not be excluded. In vitro tests confirmed that a few of the cytomegalovirus-associated TCR beta chains recognize cytomegalovirus antigens. Cytomegalovirus status was reported to be diagnosed by the classifier with high specificity and sensitivity in both the original and validation cohorts. Compared with equally common non-associated chains, HLA-associated TCR beta chains in a later analysis were more clonally expanded and had lower generation probabilities. The authors suggested that the approach could potentially be extended to other disease states and immunological phenotypes. Roughly uniform sequencing depth across donors was assumed in presence/absence analyses, although this assumption may not hold. In a later analysis, TCR association rates were found to vary across HLA loci, with the most associated TCRs seen for DRB1 alleles and the fewest for HLA-C alleles. Most TCR sequences were observed very rarely across donors, whereas some public TCRs were present in many individuals. When HLA alleles, especially DR and DQ, strongly co-occurred, TCR associations were difficult to assign to individual alleles. This cohort had only TCR beta chains sequenced, and the lack of alpha or paired-chain data limited which features could be detected. In a later genetic analysis, fewer N-insertions in productive TCRs were reported among donors in an Asian-associated ancestry cluster than the 666-donor mean. The sequencing pipeline was judged likely to have produced a cluster of highly shared sequence variants as a technical artifact. Because HLA typing was missing for some donors at each locus, association tests included only the typed subset. In a later analysis, most CMV-associated TCR beta chains were found to appear HLA-restricted, with HLA associations seemingly driven largely by CMV exposure. According to a later analysis, parvovirus B19, influenza, CMV and Epstein-Barr virus appeared linked to several top co-occurrence clusters.

The cohort comprised approximately 700 healthy bone marrow donors. At the time of sampling, all cohort members were nominally healthy, though unrecorded immune exposures were likely present. The donor was CMV seropositive and was included in the group of 300 or so seropositive cohort members. A peripheral blood sample was collected from each donor, and TCR beta sequencing was performed on peripheral blood mononuclear cells. Genomic DNA extraction from the blood cell samples was performed with the Qiagen DNeasy Blood Extraction Kit. Libraries were constructed by the immunoSEQ multiplex PCR assay. A mixture of 60 forward primers for TCR Vbeta segments and 13 reverse primers for TCR Jbeta segments was used in the multiplex PCR. The CDR3 region of rearranged TCR beta genes was amplified from genomic DNA with a multiplex PCR assay. Amplified TCR beta libraries were sequenced as 87-base-pair reads on the Illumina HiSeq System. Per the original workflow: A later analysis counted about 80 million unique TCR beta chains across the 650 to 800 repertoires, and some 11 million of these chains were shared by at least two donors. Raw reads were error-corrected and collapsed into unique sequences by a nearest-neighbor algorithm in which closely related sequences were merged to remove PCR and sequencing errors. Alignment of CDR3 sequences to IMGT reference sequences was used to assign V, D and J gene segments. Each retained sequence needed at least a six-nucleotide match to both a V gene segment and a J gene segment. Rearrangements were classified as productive when the CDR3 lacked stop codons and remained in frame with V and J, and all other rearrangements were classified as non-productive. Following IMGT convention, CDR3 was defined as the stretch from the second conserved V-encoded cysteine up to the conserved J-encoded phenylalanine. Sequences without an unambiguous match to a single V gene segment were excluded from the earlier analysis of about 640 of the donors. In an earlier analysis of around 590 of the donors, a V segment was called functional when productive rearrangements were above 56.7%, and segregating when the standard deviation between donors exceeded 5%. A statistical classification framework was built for diagnosing cytomegalovirus status from the catalog of TCR beta chain sequences. V and J gene assignment, in a later analysis, came from comparing TCR nucleotide sequences with IMGT/GENE-DB human TR gene sequences. In a later analysis, CDR3 sequences and most-parsimonious VDJ recombination scenarios were assigned using the TCRdist pipeline. In a later analysis, every TCR beta chain was defined by the combination of its CDR3 amino acid sequence and its V-gene family, and reads without a unique V-gene family were dropped. In a later analysis, 450 to 600 highly shared, low-generation-probability nucleotide sequences were removed to address suspected cross-contamination and a sequencing artifact. In a later analysis, a clonal expansion index for each public chain was calculated from normalized within-repertoire ranks of inferred template counts. In a later analysis, generation probabilities were computed using a VDJ recombination model fitted to out-of-frame rearrangements, and the results were checked against IGoR. In a later analysis, hypergeometric tests were used to score TCR-TCR, TCR-HLA and TCR-CMV co-occurrence, with a repertoire-size bias correction applied to TCR pairs. To estimate false discovery rates, a later analysis permuted the HLA or CMV assignments 20 times. In a later analysis, co-occurring TCRs were grouped using DBSCAN, with TCRdist sequence similarity added in when clustering inside HLA-allele-positive subsets. For co-occurrence clustering, repertoires with fewer than 30,000 or more than 120,000 public chains were excluded, along with a handful of repertoires with anomalous nucleotide sharing. The table was pulled from immuneACCESS by TCRdb, which kept in-frame rearrangements only. Such tables lose some clones; where checked, under half of the loss comes from unresolved V genes, and the rest has no known cause. The V and J calls and clone size are taken from that table; D and trimming were inferred from the DNA. This sample gives about 130,000 clones in total; 80% of them show up just once. The ten largest clones capture approximately 10% of the sample.

The origin of this receptor is a man aged 25 to 40 in good health and CMV-seropositive. The sample taken for sequencing was PBMCs. The chain uses TRBV19 and TRBJ1-2; TRBD1 fits 8 bases in the junction. The CDR3 protein is CASSEDRVGDYTF. Here is the DNA: TGTGCCAGTAGTGAGGACAGGGTAGGTGACTACACCTTC.